This T cell receptor beta chain was captured by sequencing in a study of T cell responses to AZD1222 COVID-19 vaccine. The length of the CDR3 is 17 residues. From germline, CDR1 is LGHNA and CDR2 YSLEER. V lost 4 bases to trimming and J lost 0 bases; unmatched junction nucleotides: 5. With respect to this clone: As yet, its antigen is unknown.

TCRdb keeps only in-frame clones here, not all; method: immunoSEQ multiplex PCR. The sample shows fewer than 150,000 clones, around 89% of them seen only once. Pooling was applied to second doses at about 4 or about 12 weeks. Points from the study as a whole: Unmutated variant regions are reportedly targeted by nearly half of spike-specific TCRs. There were vaccine-associated CD4 TCRs across spike, dominant at 160-218 and 743-854.

This chain links TRBV4-3 with TRBJ2-3; TRBD2 aligns across 12 bases. This TCR was sampled from an adult who received the AZD1222 COVID-19 vaccine. Sequenced material: peripheral blood, taken 28 days after the second AZD1222 dose. The CDR3 region is CASSLTGLAGSTDTQYF. CDR3 DNA: TGCGCCAGCAGCCTAACCGGACTAGCGGGAAGCACAGATACGCAGTATTTT.